This TCR beta chain was identified during a study of vaccination effects on CD4 cells after COVID-19. The wider study: The post-vaccine samples were taken, at the median, 72 days after the second dose.

This table comes from immunoSEQ multiplex PCR, and its TCRdb copy is limited to in-frame clones, with some not included. Of about 73,000 clones in the sample, roughly 75% were seen once. This clone is medium-sized in the sample. Its antigen is unknown. V shed 1 base and J shed 6 bases, with 10 bases lying between them. The CDR3 sequence is 14 residues long. Germline values: CDR1 SGHKS, CDR2 YYEKEE (reference sequence). Study-wide findings and caveats: At late timepoints after vaccination, vaccine- and infection-induced clones shrank markedly.

Having been cultured for 10 days, the cells underwent CD4+ T cell isolation. Participants each got two BNT162b2 or mRNA-1273 vaccine doses. Vaccine recipients lacked prior SARS-CoV-2 infection and had negative nucleocapsid antibodies. Half-medium exchanges with IL-2 medium took place on days 3 and 7. Sequencing used CD4+ T cells from PBMCs cultured without peptide, obtained after COVID-19 vaccination. This receptor was identified in a human donor who received a COVID-19 vaccine. V is TRBV5-5 and J is TRBJ2-2; possibly TRBD1 for D (5 bases). DNA of the CDR3: TGTGCCAGCAGCTTGTCAGGGTACGCCGGGGAGCTGTTTTTT. It encodes CASSLSGYAGELFF.